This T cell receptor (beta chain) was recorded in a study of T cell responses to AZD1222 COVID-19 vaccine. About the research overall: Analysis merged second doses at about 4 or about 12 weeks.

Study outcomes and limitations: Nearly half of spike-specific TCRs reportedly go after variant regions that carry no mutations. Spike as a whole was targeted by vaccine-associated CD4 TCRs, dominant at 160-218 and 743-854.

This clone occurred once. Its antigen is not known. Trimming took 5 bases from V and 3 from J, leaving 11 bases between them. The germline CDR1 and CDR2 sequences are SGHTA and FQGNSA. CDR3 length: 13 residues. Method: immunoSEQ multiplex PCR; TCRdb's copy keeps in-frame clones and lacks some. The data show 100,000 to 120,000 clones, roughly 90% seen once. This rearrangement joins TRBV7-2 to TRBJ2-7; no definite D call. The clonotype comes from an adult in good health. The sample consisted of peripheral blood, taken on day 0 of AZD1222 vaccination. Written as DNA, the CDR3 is TGTGCCAGCAGCGGCCGGCCTGGCTACGAGCAGTACTTC. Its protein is CASSGRPGYEQYF.